The rows below give T cell receptor beta chains drawn from one sample of a study of control samples from healthy donors and cancer patients. The repertoire was sequenced with immunoSEQ multiplex PCR; TCRdb's copy has only in-frame clones and lacks some. The data show over 80,000 clones, 79% seen once. Source material: blood. The receptors derive from a woman aged 25-40 years in good health. The CDR3 runs from the conserved cysteine through the conserved F or W. A D gene is named only where the DNA matches it firmly. Clone size, where shown, is once, few, many, or a class for clones that have expanded.

V gene: TRBV27
CDR3 length: 16
D gene: -
clone size: -
J gene: TRBJ1-6
CDR3 DNA: TGTGCCAGCAGTCTGTCGTCGGGGGTATGGGATTCACCCCTCCACTTT
CDR3 protein: CASSLSSGVWDSPLHF

V gene: TRBV12-3/TRBV12-4
CDR3 length: 11
D gene: -
clone size: -
J gene: TRBJ1-2
CDR3 DNA: TGTGCCAGCAGAGAGCAGGGGGGCTACACCTTC
CDR3 protein: CASREQGGYTF

V gene: TRBV19
CDR3 length: 16
D gene: TRBD1
clone size: -
J gene: TRBJ1-6
CDR3 DNA: TGTGCCAGTAGTAATCTGGACAGGGGGCTGGTGGAACCCCTCCACTTT
CDR3 protein: CASSNLDRGLVEPLHF

V gene: TRBV27
CDR3 length: 17
D gene: -
clone size: few
J gene: TRBJ1-5
CDR3 DNA: TGTGCCAGCAGTTTATCCACCCCTCCGACAGGAACTCAGCCCCAGCATTTT
CDR3 protein: CASSLSTPPTGTQPQHF

V gene: TRBV6-1
CDR3 length: 16
D gene: TRBD2
clone size: -
J gene: TRBJ2-5
CDR3 DNA: TGTGCCAGCAGTGAGGGCGGGAGGCCGGGGGTGGAGACCCAGTACTTC
CDR3 protein: CASSEGGRPGVETQYF

V gene: TRBV19
CDR3 length: 15
D gene: TRBD1
clone size: -
J gene: TRBJ1-6
CDR3 DNA: TGTGCCAGTAGTATAGATGGGACAGAGGATTCACCCCTCCACTTT
CDR3 protein: CASSIDGTEDSPLHF

V gene: TRBV6-6
CDR3 length: 16
D gene: -
clone size: -
J gene: TRBJ2-7
CDR3 DNA: TGTGCCAGCAGTTACTCAGGGGGTCCTGATGGCTACGAGCAGTACTTC
CDR3 protein: CASSYSGGPDGYEQYF

V gene: TRBV29-1
CDR3 length: 14
D gene: TRBD2
clone size: -
J gene: TRBJ2-3
CDR3 DNA: TGCAGCGTTGAGGTACGGGGGGTCACAGATACGCAGTATTTT
CDR3 protein: CSVEVRGVTDTQYF

V gene: TRBV4-3
CDR3 length: 16
D gene: TRBD2
clone size: -
J gene: TRBJ2-3
CDR3 DNA: TGCGCCAGCAGCCAAGAAAGAGCGGGGGTCACAGATACGCAGTATTTT
CDR3 protein: CASSQERAGVTDTQYF

V gene: TRBV28
CDR3 length: 15
D gene: TRBD1
clone size: -
J gene: TRBJ1-5
CDR3 DNA: TGTGCCAGCAGTATCGGACAGGGAGGGAATCAGCCCCAGCATTTT
CDR3 protein: CASSIGQGGNQPQHF

V gene: TRBV2
CDR3 length: 14
D gene: -
clone size: -
J gene: TRBJ1-2
CDR3 DNA: TGTGCCAGCAGTGTCCAGACGGACATCTATGGCTACACCTTC
CDR3 protein: CASSVQTDIYGYTF

V gene: TRBV2
CDR3 length: 15
D gene: TRBD1
clone size: -
J gene: TRBJ2-3
CDR3 DNA: TGTGCCAGCAGGTCAGGACAGGGGGCTACAGATACGCAGTATTTT
CDR3 protein: CASRSGQGATDTQYF

V gene: TRBV11-2
CDR3 length: 14
D gene: TRBD1
clone size: -
J gene: TRBJ1-1
CDR3 DNA: TGTGCCAGCAGCCCTGTAACAGGGGTCTCGTCAGCTTTCTTT
CDR3 protein: CASSPVTGVSSAFF

V gene: TRBV10-3
CDR3 length: 15
D gene: TRBD1
clone size: -
J gene: TRBJ1-2
CDR3 DNA: TGTGCCATCAGCGCGGAGGGGGCAGCTAACTATGGCTACACCTTC
CDR3 protein: CAISAEGAANYGYTF

V gene: TRBV10-1
CDR3 length: 16
D gene: TRBD1
clone size: -
J gene: TRBJ1-2
CDR3 DNA: TGCGCCAGCAGTGAAGGCCGTCAGGACAGGGCCTATGGCTACACCTTC
CDR3 protein: CASSEGRQDRAYGYTF

V gene: TRBV5-4
CDR3 length: 15
D gene: -
clone size: -
J gene: TRBJ1-1
CDR3 DNA: TGTGCCAGCAGCTTGCAGGGGCGAGTGAACACTGAAGCTTTCTTT
CDR3 protein: CASSLQGRVNTEAFF

V gene: TRBV6-1
CDR3 length: 19
D gene: TRBD1
clone size: -
J gene: TRBJ2-2
CDR3 DNA: TGTGCCAGCAGTGCGTCCGGGACAGGGGCCCTTGTCGCCGCCGGGGAGCTGTTTTTT
CDR3 protein: CASSASGTGALVAAGELFF

V gene: TRBV7-2
CDR3 length: 15
D gene: TRBD2
clone size: -
J gene: TRBJ2-7
CDR3 DNA: TGTGCCAGCAGCTTATTTTTCGGGGGGGGCTACGAGCAGTACTTC
CDR3 protein: CASSLFFGGGYEQYF

V gene: TRBV7-8
CDR3 length: 13
D gene: -
clone size: -
J gene: TRBJ1-1
CDR3 DNA: TGTGCCAGCAGCTTAGCAGATCACACTGAAGCTTTCTTT
CDR3 protein: CASSLADHTEAFF

V gene: TRBV6-2/TRBV6-3
CDR3 length: 16
D gene: TRBD2
clone size: -
J gene: TRBJ2-7
CDR3 DNA: TGTGCCAGCAGTTACTCGGAAACTAGCGGAGCCTACGAGCAGTACTTC
CDR3 protein: CASSYSETSGAYEQYF

V gene: TRBV7-9
CDR3 length: 16
D gene: TRBD2
clone size: -
J gene: TRBJ2-5
CDR3 DNA: TGTGCCAGCTGCGGGACTAGCGGGGGGTTCGGGGAGACCCAGTACTTC
CDR3 protein: CASCGTSGGFGETQYF

V gene: TRBV11-2
CDR3 length: 17
D gene: TRBD1
clone size: -
J gene: TRBJ1-6
CDR3 DNA: TGTGCCAGCAGCTTAATGTTCCCGGGACAGAATAATTCACCCCTCCACTTT
CDR3 protein: CASSLMFPGQNNSPLHF